This T cell receptor (beta chain) came from a study of graft-versus-host responses after intestinal transplantation. After removal of 1 base from V and 3 bases from J, the junction contained 3 bases not matched to a gene. The CDR3 runs to 14 residues. Germline V gives CDR1 SGHTA, CDR2 FQGNSA. Repertoires were generated with immunoSEQ multiplex PCR, while TCRdb's copy carries only in-frame clones and drops some. The table has approximately 26,000 clones, around four fifths seen once. This chain connects TRBV7-2 to TRBJ2-7; 7 bases match TRBD2. The receptor was derived from a human patient who received an intestinal transplant, so some T cells may come from the graft donor. Sequenced material: PBMCs, taken approximately four weeks after intestinal transplant. DNA for the CDR3: TGTGCCAGCAGCTTAGGAGGGAGGGTCTACGAGCAGTACTTC. Translated: CASSLGGRVYEQYF. Full variable domain (outside the CDR3, taken from reference TRBV7-2 and TRBJ2-7): GAGVSQSPSNKVTEKGKDVELRCDPISGHTALYWYRQSLGQGLEFLIYFQGNSAPDKSGLPSDRFSAERTGGSVSTLTIQRTQQEDSAVYLCASSLGGRVYEQYFGPGTRLTVT.